The source of this T cell receptor (beta chain) is a study of T-cell memory formation after mild COVID-19. The TCR alpha and TCR beta cDNA libraries, bearing sample barcodes and UMIs, were generated by 5'RACE using constant-segment primers. Using its own MiXCR run on the 5' RACE reads, TCRdb lists one record per CDR3 protein. Among approximately 350,000 distinct CDR3 sequences listed, around 27% were seen once. Trimming left V 0 bases short and J 7 bases short, with 5 bases between. Germline V CDR1 and CDR2: SGDLS, YYNGEE. The CDR3 extends over 12 amino acids. The sequence was collected from an adult woman who had mild COVID-19 (a few samples of this study predate the infection). Cell type and time point are not known. Sequenced sample: PBMCs or a T cell subset sorted from them (not recorded which). The rearrangement links TRBV9 to TRBJ2-1; no firm D call. The CDR3 loop is CASSVATNEQFF. In DNA form, the CDR3 reads TGTGCCAGCAGCGTAGCTACAAATGAGCAGTTCTTC.